Sequencing of this T cell receptor beta chain was carried out in a study of CD8 T cells in Susac syndrome (dated by TCRdb to about 2019). Notes on the research overall: Among the Susac syndrome patients who were sequenced, clinically active disease was present in more than 5 and clinical remission was observed in eight. Susac syndrome patients were therapy-naive, on corticosteroids (some also receiving IVIg), or on IVIg alone at blood withdrawal. Repertoire sequencing was used to test whether CD8+ T cell activation and differentiation in Susac syndrome was antigen driven.

CDR1 and CDR2 are read off the germline V gene as SQVTM and ANQGSEA. V is pared back by 6 bases and J by 2 bases, with 10 bases lying between the germline termini. From the cysteine through the phenylalanine, the CDR3 covers 12 amino acids. This entry keeps only the CDR3 DNA: 36 bases, framed from base 1. Notes on this clonotype: Its antigen remains undetermined. No base-level quality is on record; no much larger clone is a single base apart.

RNA was extracted using the RNeasy kit, and about 0.45 to 1 microgram was reverse transcribed with random hexamers. TCR beta CDR3 regions were amplified with the immunoSEQ multiplex PCR assay covering 54 Vbeta and 13 Jbeta segments. PCR amplification bias was corrected using a synthetic template baseline for primer optimization and computational correction. The original methods were these. Reads were annotated to V, D and J genes per IMGT and analyzed with immunoSEQ Analyzer, keeping only productive sequences. To calculate clonality, Shannon entropy was normalized by log2 of the number of productive unique sequences and then subtracted from one. For each patient and control, public and private clones were evaluated among the 100 most prevalent clones. Clones were defined as Susac-specific when absent from the healthy and MS cohorts, from 1052 published viral clones and from other ImmuneACCESS disease sequences. The public reads were quality trimmed at Q25 with fastp and then assembled into clones with MiXCR by TCRdb, keeping productive beta chains. Merged by CDR3 protein, the rows form single entries marked with the most common genes and DNA. The V and J calls follow TCRdb's processing rather than the paper's. A total of about 210,000 distinct CDR3 sequences appear in this sample, 94% of them only once. The ten largest clones add up to approximately 0.15% of the sample.

High-throughput TCR beta sequencing profiled peripheral blood CD8+ and CD4+ T cells from healthy donors, Susac syndrome patients and multiple sclerosis patients. Recently defined diagnostic criteria for definite or probable disease were met by the Susac syndrome patients. Bulk CD8+ and CD4+ T cells were purified by magnetic negative isolation, whereas CD8+ TEMRA cells were enriched by FACS. Blood was collected in EDTA tubes and processed within 24 hours, with PBMCs isolated through density gradient centrifugation. PBMCs intended for TCR sequencing were cryopreserved in liquid nitrogen and thawed later in a water bath at 37 degrees C. The sorted or isolated CD4+, CD8+ and CD8+ TEMRA cells had a purity of 90% or higher. Points the paper makes about the study in general: No clonal expansion was detected in the CD4+ T cell repertoire of Susac syndrome patients. The study acknowledged that relatively few individuals were included in the TCR sequencing and HLA analysis.

The clonotype was recovered from a human donor with Susac syndrome. Sequencing input: CD4+ T cells from PBMCs. In this chain, TRBV29-1 is recombined with TRBJ1-2; perhaps TRBD1 is the D gene, with 6 bases matching. The CDR3 amino acid sequence is: CSVGGQNYGYTF. The nucleotide sequence is TGCAGCGTCGGTGGACAGAACTATGGCTACACCTTC.